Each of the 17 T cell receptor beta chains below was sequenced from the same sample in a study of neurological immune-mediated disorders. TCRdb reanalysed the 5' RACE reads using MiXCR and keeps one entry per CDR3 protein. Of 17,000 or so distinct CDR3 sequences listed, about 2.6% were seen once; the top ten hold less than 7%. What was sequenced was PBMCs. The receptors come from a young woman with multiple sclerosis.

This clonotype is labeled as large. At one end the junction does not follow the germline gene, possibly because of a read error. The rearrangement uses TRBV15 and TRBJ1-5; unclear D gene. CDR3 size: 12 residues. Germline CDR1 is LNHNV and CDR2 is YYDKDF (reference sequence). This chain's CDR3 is CATSSSNQPQNF. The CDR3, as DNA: TGTGCCACCAGCAGTAGCAATCAGCCCCAGAATTTT.

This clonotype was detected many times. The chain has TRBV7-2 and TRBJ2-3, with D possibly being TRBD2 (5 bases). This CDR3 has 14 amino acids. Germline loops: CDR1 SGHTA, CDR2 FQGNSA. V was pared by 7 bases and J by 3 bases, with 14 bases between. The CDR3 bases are TGTGCCAGCAAGAAATCGGGGAGTACAGATACGCAGTATTTT. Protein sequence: CASKKSGSTDTQYF.

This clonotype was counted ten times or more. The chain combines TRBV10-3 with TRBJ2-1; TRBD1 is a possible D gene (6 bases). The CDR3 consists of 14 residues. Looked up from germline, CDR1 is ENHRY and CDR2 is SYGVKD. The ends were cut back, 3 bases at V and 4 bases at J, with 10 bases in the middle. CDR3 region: CAISDRQGYNEQFF. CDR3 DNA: TGTGCCATCAGTGATCGTCAGGGGTACAATGAGCAGTTCTTC.

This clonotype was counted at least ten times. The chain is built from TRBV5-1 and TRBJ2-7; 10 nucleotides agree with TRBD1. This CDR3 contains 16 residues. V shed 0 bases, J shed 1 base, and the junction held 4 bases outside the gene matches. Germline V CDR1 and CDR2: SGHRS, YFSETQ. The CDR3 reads CASSLAAGQGSYEQYF. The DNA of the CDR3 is TGCGCCAGCAGCTTGGCCGCGGGACAGGGGTCCTACGAGCAGTACTTC.

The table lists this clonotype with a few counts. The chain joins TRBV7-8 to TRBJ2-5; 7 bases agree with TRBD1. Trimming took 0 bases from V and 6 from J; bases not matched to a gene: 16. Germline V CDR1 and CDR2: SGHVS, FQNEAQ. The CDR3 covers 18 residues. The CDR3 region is CASSLASRQGVSSKTQYF. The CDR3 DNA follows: TGTGCCAGCAGCTTAGCCTCTAGGCAGGGGGTCTCGTCAAAGACCCAGTACTTC.

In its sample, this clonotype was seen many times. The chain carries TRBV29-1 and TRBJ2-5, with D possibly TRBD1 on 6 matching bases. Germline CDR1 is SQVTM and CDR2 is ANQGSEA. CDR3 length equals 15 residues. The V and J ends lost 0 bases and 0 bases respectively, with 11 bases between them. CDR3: CSVEDWGRYQETQYF. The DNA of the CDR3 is TGCAGCGTTGAAGACTGGGGGCGGTACCAAGAGACCCAGTACTTC.

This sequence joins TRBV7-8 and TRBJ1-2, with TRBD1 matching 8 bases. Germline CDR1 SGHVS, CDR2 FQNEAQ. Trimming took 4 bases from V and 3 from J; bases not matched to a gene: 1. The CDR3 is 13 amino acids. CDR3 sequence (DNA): TGTGCCAGCAGCTCGGACAGGGACTATGGCTACACCTTC. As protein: CASSSDRDYGYTF. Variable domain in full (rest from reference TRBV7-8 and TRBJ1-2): GAGVSQSPRYKVAKRGQDVALRCDPISGHVSLFWYQQALGQGPEFLTYFQNEAQLDKSGLPSDRFFAERPEGSVSTLKIQRTQQEDSAVYLCASSSDRDYGYTFGSGTRLTVV.

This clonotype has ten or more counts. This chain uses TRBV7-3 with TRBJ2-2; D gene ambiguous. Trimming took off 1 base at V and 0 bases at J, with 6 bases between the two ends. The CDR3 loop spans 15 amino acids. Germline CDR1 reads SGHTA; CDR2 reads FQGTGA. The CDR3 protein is CASSLRPANTGELFF. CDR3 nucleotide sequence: TGTGCCAGCAGCTTAAGGCCTGCGAACACCGGGGAGCTGTTTTTT.

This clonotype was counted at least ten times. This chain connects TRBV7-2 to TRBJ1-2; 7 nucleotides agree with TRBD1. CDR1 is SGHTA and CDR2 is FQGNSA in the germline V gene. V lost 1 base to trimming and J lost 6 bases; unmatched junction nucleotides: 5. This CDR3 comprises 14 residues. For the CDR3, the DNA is TGTGCCAGCAGCTTAGTTACAGGGGTGGATGGCTACACCTTC. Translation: CASSLVTGVDGYTF.

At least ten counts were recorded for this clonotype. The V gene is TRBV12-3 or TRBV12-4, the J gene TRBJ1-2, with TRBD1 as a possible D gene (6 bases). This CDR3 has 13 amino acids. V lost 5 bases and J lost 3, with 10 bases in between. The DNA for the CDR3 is TGTGCCAGCAGTGACCGACAGGACTATGGCTACACCTTC. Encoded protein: CASSDRQDYGYTF.

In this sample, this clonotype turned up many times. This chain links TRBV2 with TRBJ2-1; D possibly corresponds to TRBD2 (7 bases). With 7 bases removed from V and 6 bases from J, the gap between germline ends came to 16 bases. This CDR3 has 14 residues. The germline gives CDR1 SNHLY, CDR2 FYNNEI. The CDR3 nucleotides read TGTGCCAGCAATTCAAAAGGGGGGGGCAATGAGCAGTTCTTC. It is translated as CASNSKGGGNEQFF.

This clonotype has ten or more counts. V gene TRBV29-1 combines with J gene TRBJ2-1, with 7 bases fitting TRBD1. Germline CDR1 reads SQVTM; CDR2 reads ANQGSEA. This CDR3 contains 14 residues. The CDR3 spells CTAEWQGDYNEQFF. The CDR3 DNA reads TGCACCGCCGAATGGCAGGGGGATTACAATGAGCAGTTCTTC.

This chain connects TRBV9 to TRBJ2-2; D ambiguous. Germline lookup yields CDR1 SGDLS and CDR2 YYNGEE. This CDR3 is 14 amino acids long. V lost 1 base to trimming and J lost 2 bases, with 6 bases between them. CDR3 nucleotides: TGTGCCAGCAGCGTAAGACAAAACACCGGGGAGCTGTTTTTT. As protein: CASSVRQNTGELFF.

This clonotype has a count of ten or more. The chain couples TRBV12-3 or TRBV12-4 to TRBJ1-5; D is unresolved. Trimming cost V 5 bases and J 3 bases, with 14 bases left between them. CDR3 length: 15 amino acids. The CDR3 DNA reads TGTGCCAGCAGTCCCGGCGGGGTAGACAATCAGCCCCAGCATTTT. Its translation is CASSPGGVDNQPQHF.

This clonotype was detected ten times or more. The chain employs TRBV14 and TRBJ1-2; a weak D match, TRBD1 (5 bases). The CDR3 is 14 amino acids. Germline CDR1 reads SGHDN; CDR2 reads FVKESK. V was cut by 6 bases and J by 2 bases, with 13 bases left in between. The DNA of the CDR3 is TGTGCCAGCAGTCCGAACCGGGGGAACTATGGCTACACCTTC. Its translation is CASSPNRGNYGYTF.

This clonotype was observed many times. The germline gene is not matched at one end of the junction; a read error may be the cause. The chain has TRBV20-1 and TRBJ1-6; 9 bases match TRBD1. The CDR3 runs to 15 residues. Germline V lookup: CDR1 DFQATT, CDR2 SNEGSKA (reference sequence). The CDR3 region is CSAQKQGAGDSPLNF. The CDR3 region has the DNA TGCAGTGCTCAGAAACAGGGGGCGGGGGATTCACCCCTCAACTTT.

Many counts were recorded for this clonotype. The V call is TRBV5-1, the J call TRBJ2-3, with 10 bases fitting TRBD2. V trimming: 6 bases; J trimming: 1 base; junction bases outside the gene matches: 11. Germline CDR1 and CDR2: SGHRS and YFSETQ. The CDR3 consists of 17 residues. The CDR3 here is CASTLAGVNSGTDTQYF. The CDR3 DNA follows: TGCGCCAGCACCCTAGCGGGAGTGAATTCAGGCACAGATACGCAGTATTTT.